The entry below describes one T cell receptor (beta chain). Library preparation (for TCRbeta) was performed with unique molecular identifiers. A single record per CDR3 protein comes from TCRdb applying MiXCR to the PCR reads. The table shows about 360,000 distinct CDR3 sequences, with approximately 12% occurring only once. Germline V gene data show CDR1 as SGHAT and CDR2 as FQNNGV. The CDR3 has 14 amino acids. Trimming pared 1 base from V and 3 bases from J, leaving 10 bases between. This sample was included in a study of T-cell reconstitution after alpha-beta-depleted transplantation in children. Sequenced material: PBMCs, taken from the stem cell graft. This sequence originates from a human donor who donated a stem cell graft to a child with Fanconi anemia. The chain combines TRBV11-2 with TRBJ2-7; possibly TRBD1 or TRBD2 for D (5 bases each). As DNA, the CDR3 is TGTGCCAGCAGCTTAGGTGGGGGAAACTACGAGCAGTACTTC. Its protein is CASSLGGGNYEQYF.